The clone carrying this T cell receptor beta chain appeared once. The target antigen is unknown. Second-dose recipients at about 4 or about 12 weeks were treated as one pooled group. This record belongs to a study of T cell responses to AZD1222 COVID-19 vaccine. The study's findings and limits: None of the repertoires were sampled until the peak T cell response had passed. Clonal diversity was possibly underestimated, and the donors were mostly white British, with more females.

V trimming: 1 base; J trimming: 4 bases; junction bases outside the gene matches: 8. The CDR3 length is 16 residues. In germline, CDR1 is MGHRA, CDR2 YSYEKL. Profiling relied on immunoSEQ multiplex PCR, and the TCRdb table lists in-frame clones only, not all of them. This sample has about 140,000 clones, with 92% found just once. The material sequenced was peripheral blood, taken 28 days after the second AZD1222 dose. The clonotype comes from an adult who received the AZD1222 COVID-19 vaccine. The rearrangement uses TRBV4-1 and TRBJ2-3, with TRBD2 identical over 7 bases. The DNA for the CDR3 is TGCGCCAGCAGCCAAGCACGGAGACTAGCTCCAGATACGCAGTATTTT. This encodes CASSQARRLAPDTQYF.